This T cell receptor beta chain emerged from a study of T cell responses to AZD1222 COVID-19 vaccine. V was cut by 1 base and J by 9 bases, with 7 bases left in between. The CDR3 is made up of 12 amino acids. CDR1 MGHRA and CDR2 YSYEKL come from the germline V gene. Sequenced by immunoSEQ multiplex PCR; TCRdb stores in-frame clones only, minus some. The sample carries some 150,000 clones, about nine tenths recorded once. The chain uses TRBV4-1 and TRBJ2-1; the D call may be TRBD1 or TRBD2 (5 bases each). This sample comprised peripheral blood, obtained on day 0 of AZD1222 vaccination. This TCR was sampled from an adult in good health. In DNA form, the CDR3 reads TGCGCCAGCAGCCAAGTCGGGACTGAGCAGTTCTTC. Protein product: CASSQVGTEQFF.